What follows are 20 T cell receptor beta chains derived from one specimen sequenced in a study of cytomegalovirus exposure and HLA in healthy donors. The PCR had 60 Vbeta and 13 Jbeta primers. Data came from immunoSEQ multiplex PCR; TCRdb stores just in-frame clones and leaves some out. The sample lists 150,000 to 200,000 clones, under 80% occurring once. Sequenced sample: PBMCs. The receptors derive from a man aged 35-49 years in good health and CMV-seronegative.

A single count supports this clone. The CDR3 DNA reads TGTGCCAGTAAAACGGGACTAACCTACAATGAGCAGTTCTTC. Translated, it gives CASKTGLTYNEQFF. This rearrangement joins TRBV2 to TRBJ2-1; TRBD2 matches at 7 bases. Germline V gene sequence: CDR1 SNHLY, CDR2 FYNNEI. The CDR3 length is 14 residues. Germline trimming cut 9 bases from V and 2 bases from J; bases unmatched to any gene: 7.

This clone was observed a few times. In nucleotides, the CDR3 is TGCAGTGCTGTTGAGGATTCACCCCTCCACTTT. Translation gives CSAVEDSPLHF. V and J are TRBV20-1 and TRBJ1-6; no definite D call. CDR1 and CDR2 (germline): DFQATT, SNEGSKA (reference sequence). Trimming cost V 5 bases and J 8 bases, with 7 bases left between them. CDR3 length: 11 amino acids.

The J gene is TRBJ1-5, the V gene TRBV7-2; the match to TRBD1 covers 9 bases. V dropped 1 base and J dropped 3; count of bases not matched to a gene: 13. Germline values: CDR1 SGHTA, CDR2 FQGNSA. CDR3 size: 19 residues. The CDR3 spells CASSLESRTGVGSNQPQHF. The CDR3 nucleotides are TGTGCCAGCAGCTTAGAGTCCCGGACAGGGGTAGGTTCCAATCAGCCCCAGCATTTT.

CDR3 in DNA: TGTGCCAGCAGACCGACAAGGAACACCGGGGAGCTGTTTTTT. Amino acid sequence: CASRPTRNTGELFF. The V gene is TRBV6-6, the J gene TRBJ2-2; no definite D call. Trimming took off 6 bases at V and 1 base at J, with 9 bases between the two ends. Germline lookup yields CDR1 MNHNY and CDR2 SVGAGI (reference sequence). The CDR3 is made up of 14 amino acids.

This sequence joins TRBV11-2 and TRBJ2-7; no reliable D call. The CDR3 has 13 amino acids. Germline CDR1 and CDR2: SGHAT and FQNNGV. V dropped 0 bases and J dropped 5 bases, with 8 bases sitting between them. CDR3 in DNA: TGTGCCAGCAGCTTAGAAGCGTGGGACGAGCAGTACTTC. It codes for CASSLEAWDEQYF.

The CDR3 spells CASSPGQAQPQHF. CDR3 coding DNA: TGTGCCAGCAGCCCCGGACAGGCACAGCCCCAGCATTTT. V gene TRBV7-9 combines with J gene TRBJ1-5, with 7 bases aligning to TRBD1. This CDR3 is 13 amino acids long. J was trimmed by 7 bases and V by 5 bases; bases with no gene match: 5. The germline CDR1 and CDR2 sequences are SEHNR and FQNEAQ (reference sequence).

This chain uses TRBV7-2 with TRBJ2-7; 9 nucleotides align to TRBD1. The CDR3 has 15 amino acids. J gave up 5 bases and V 4 bases, and 9 bases lay outside the gene matches. Germline V gene lookup returns CDR1 SGHTA and CDR2 FQGNSA. The CDR3 nucleotides are TGTGCCAGCAGCTCCCAGACAGGGGGTCTAAACGAGCAGTACTTC. Protein product: CASSSQTGGLNEQYF.

Here the CDR3 reads CASSSSSRGDTEAFF. The DNA of the CDR3 is TGTGCCAGCAGCTCCTCAAGCAGGGGGGACACTGAAGCTTTCTTT. V usage is TRBV5-4 and J usage is TRBJ1-1; 7 bases align to TRBD1. V lost 3 bases and J lost 3; bases outside the gene matches: 8. Per the germline V gene, CDR1 is SGHNT and CDR2 is YYREEE (reference sequence). CDR3 size: 15 residues.

The chain recombines TRBV29-1 with TRBJ1-1, with a possible D match to TRBD1 (5 bases). The CDR3 runs 12 residues. Between the trimmed V and J ends, which lost 4 bases and 4 bases, there was a span of 10 bases. In germline, CDR1 is SQVTM, CDR2 ANQGSEA. CDR3 coding DNA: TGCAGCGTTGTGGATCAGGGCACTGAAGCTTTCTTT. Translated: CSVVDQGTEAFF. Looking up the rest from reference TRBV29-1 and TRBJ1-1 gives the full variable domain: SAVISQKPSRDICQRGTSLTIQCQVDSQVTMMFWYRQQPGQSLTLIATANQGSEATYESGFVIDKFPISRPNLTFSTLTVSNMSPEDSSIYLCSVVDQGTEAFFGQGTRLTVV.

V and J are TRBV6-5 and TRBJ1-4, with a possible D match to TRBD1 (6 bases). Looked up from germline, CDR1 is MNHEY and CDR2 is SVGAGI. The V end was cut by 2 bases, the J end by 5 bases, with 12 bases between. The CDR3 sequence is 15 residues long. The CDR3 sequence is CASSYRGSENEKLFF. DNA of the CDR3: TGTGCCAGCAGTTACAGGGGGAGTGAGAATGAAAAACTGTTTTTT.

This clone was seen a handful of times. V is TRBV11-2 and J is TRBJ1-1, with D perhaps matching TRBD1 (5 bases). CDR1 and CDR2 from the germline V gene are SGHAT and FQNNGV. The CDR3 is made up of 15 amino acids. The V end was cut by 0 bases, the J end by 3 bases, with 11 bases between. Here the CDR3 DNA reads TGTGCCAGCAGCTTAGAGCCCGGGGGGGACACTGAAGCTTTCTTT. Encoded protein: CASSLEPGGDTEAFF.

The V gene is TRBV11-1, the J gene TRBJ2-3; no clear D gene. Germline CDR1 SGHAT, CDR2 FQDESV (reference sequence). The V and J ends lost 5 bases and 6 bases respectively, with 18 bases between them. The CDR3 extends over 15 amino acids. This CDR3 reads CASSPDQMSGDTQYF. The CDR3 DNA follows: TGTGCCAGCAGCCCAGACCAAATGTCCGGGGATACGCAGTATTTT.

The chain links TRBV19 to TRBJ1-2; D remains unclear. V was cut by 5 bases and J by 3 bases, with 10 bases left in between. The CDR3 is 13 amino acids. CDR1 LNHDA and CDR2 SQIVND come from the germline V gene (reference sequence). The CDR3 nucleotides read TGTGCCAGTAGTGCGGGAGGTTACTATGGCTACACCTTC. The encoded protein is CASSAGGYYGYTF.

This rearrangement joins TRBV9 to TRBJ2-5, with D possibly TRBD1 on 6 matching bases. The CDR3 is 17 residues long. Trimming removed 0 bases at V and 4 bases at J, with 19 bases between. CDR1 is SGDLS and CDR2 is YYNGEE in the germline V gene. The CDR3 DNA reads as TGTGCCAGCAGCGTAGATGTAGGGGGAAACGGAATAGAGACCCAGTACTTC. Residues: CASSVDVGGNGIETQYF.

This clone was picked up a small number of times. The gene calls are TRBV11-2 and TRBJ2-7; D is ambiguous. Germline-derived CDR1 and CDR2 are SGHAT and FQNNGV. The CDR3 contains 14 residues. V was pared by 2 bases and J by 0 bases, with 8 bases between. Here the CDR3 reads CASSLRVGSYEQYF. The DNA of the CDR3 is TGTGCCAGCAGCTTACGGGTCGGCTCCTACGAGCAGTACTTC.

This clone occurred a few times. The chain links TRBV5-6 to TRBJ2-3; possible D gene TRBD2, 5 bases. This CDR3 comprises 13 residues. Germline V CDR1 and CDR2: SGHDT, YYEEEE. Trimming took 1 base from V and 4 from J, leaving 7 bases between them. CDR3 nucleotide sequence: TGTGCCAGCAGCTTGCGAGGGCCAGATACGCAGTATTTT. This translates into CASSLRGPDTQYF.

Only a few counts were recorded for this clone. The chain couples TRBV21-1 to TRBJ2-1; the table gives TRBD2 as D, unverified against the DNA. TRBV21-1 corresponds to a pseudogene. This CDR3 has 12 residues. DNA of the CDR3: TGTGCCAGCAGCGCGCTAGCGCATGAGCAGTTCTTC. Protein sequence: CASSALAHEQFF.

The chain has TRBV5-1 and TRBJ2-1; 12 bases align to TRBD1. V lost 1 base and J lost 7; bases outside the gene matches: 3. Germline V gives CDR1 SGHRS, CDR2 YFSETQ. This CDR3 is 15 amino acids long. CDR3 amino acids: CASSLRDRGLNEQFF. The CDR3 DNA is TGCGCCAGCAGCTTGCGGGACAGGGGGCTGAATGAGCAGTTCTTC.

The V and J genes are TRBV19 and TRBJ1-5; no clear D. The CDR3 spans 15 residues. Germline V gene data show CDR1 as LNHDA and CDR2 as SQIVND (reference sequence). V was clipped by 7 bases and J by 0 bases, with 13 bases between them. CDR3: CASTQTGNSNQPQHF. CDR3 bases: TGTGCCAGTACCCAAACGGGAAATAGCAATCAGCCCCAGCATTTT.

The chain is built from TRBV11-1 and TRBJ2-1, with TRBD2 matching over 9 bases. This CDR3 spans 16 amino acids. Germline V gives CDR1 SGHAT, CDR2 FQDESV (reference sequence). J lost 5 bases, V lost 5 bases, and 10 bases had no gene match. As DNA, the CDR3 is TGTGCCAGCAGCACCGACGGCGGGAGGGGTAACAATGAGCAGTTCTTC. Translation: CASSTDGGRGNNEQFF.